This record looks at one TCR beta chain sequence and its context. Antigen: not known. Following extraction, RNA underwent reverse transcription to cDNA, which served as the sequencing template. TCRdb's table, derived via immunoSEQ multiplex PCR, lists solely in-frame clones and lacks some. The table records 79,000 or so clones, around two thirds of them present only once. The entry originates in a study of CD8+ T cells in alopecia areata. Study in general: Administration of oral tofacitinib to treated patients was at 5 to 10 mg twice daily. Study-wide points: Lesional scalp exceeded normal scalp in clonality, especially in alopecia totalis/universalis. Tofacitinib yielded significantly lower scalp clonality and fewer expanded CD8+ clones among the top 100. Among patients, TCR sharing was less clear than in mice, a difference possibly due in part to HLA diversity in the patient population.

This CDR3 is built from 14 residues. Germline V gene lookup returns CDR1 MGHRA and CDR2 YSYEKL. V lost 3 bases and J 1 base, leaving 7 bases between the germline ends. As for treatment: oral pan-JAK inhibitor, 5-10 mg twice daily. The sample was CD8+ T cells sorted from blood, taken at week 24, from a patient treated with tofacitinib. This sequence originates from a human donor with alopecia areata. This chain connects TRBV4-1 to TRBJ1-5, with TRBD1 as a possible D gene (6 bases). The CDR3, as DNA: TGCGCCAGCAGCCAGGGGGCGAGCAATCAGCCCCAGCATTTT. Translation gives CASSQGASNQPQHF.